This T cell receptor (beta chain) is drawn from a study of T cell responses to AZD1222 COVID-19 vaccine. Regarding this clone: As yet, its antigen is unknown.

The germline CDR1 and CDR2 sequences are KGHSH and LQKENI. This CDR3 has 16 amino acids. J was trimmed by 8 bases and V by 0 bases; bases with no gene match: 4. The study's findings and limits: In the spike-specific TCR repertoire, nearly half reportedly target unmutated variant regions. Donors in the cohort were predominantly white British and more often female, and clonal diversity was possibly underestimated.

Using immunoSEQ multiplex PCR, the repertoire was profiled, and TCRdb retains in-frame clones only, with some absent. The sample gives around 140,000 clones, roughly 92% of which show up once; about 1.5% is in the top ten. This material consisted of peripheral blood, taken on day 0 of AZD1222 vaccination. The receptor's source is an adult in good health. The rearrangement joins TRBV18 to TRBJ2-1; TRBD2 matches at 13 bases. This CDR3 reads CASSPPGLAGKDEQFF. In DNA, the CDR3 is TGTGCCAGCTCACCACCGGGACTAGCGGGAAAGGATGAGCAGTTCTTC.